This T cell receptor (beta chain) was obtained from a study of graft-versus-host responses after intestinal transplantation. The germline gives CDR1 SEHNR, CDR2 FQNEAQ (reference sequence). The CDR3 contains 12 residues. Sequencing was performed with immunoSEQ multiplex PCR; in TCRdb, only in-frame clones are kept and a portion is missing. This sample has roughly 70,000 clones, with roughly 92% found just once. The sample was bone marrow, taken 734 days after intestinal transplantation. The TCR originated in a human patient who received an intestinal transplant, so some T cells may come from the graft donor. J is TRBJ2-5 and V is TRBV7-9; unclear D gene. The DNA matches TRBJ2-7 better at its end, which makes the J call doubtful. CDR3 region: CASSPGRHEQYF. In DNA, the CDR3 is TGTGCCAGCAGCCCCGGGCGCCACGAGCAGTACTTC.